The 5 T cell receptor beta chains below were found in one sample sequenced in a study of neurological immune-mediated disorders (dated by TCRdb to the late 2010s). Library prep was done by 5' RACE. The instrument was an Illumina HiSeq 2500. The public reads were reprocessed in TCRdb via fastp at Q25 and MiXCR, keeping in-frame beta chains. Every CDR3 protein is listed once, alongside the most common genes and DNA of its rows. Recorded for this sample are roughly 76,000 distinct CDR3 sequences; 3% to 4% of them occurred a single time. The ten largest account for more than 4% of the sample. Source material: PBMCs. The receptors come from a woman aged 45 to 65 with multiple sclerosis.

This clonotype was detected ten times or more. This rearrangement joins TRBV15 to TRBJ1-2; TRBD1 matches 9 bases. With 1 base clipped from V and 4 bases from J, the junction kept 4 bases outside the gene matches. CDR1 is LNHNV, CDR2 YYDKDF, per germline (reference sequence). This CDR3 has 15 residues. The CDR3 is CATSRGGQGFYGYTF. DNA of the CDR3: TGTGCCACCAGCAGAGGGGGACAGGGATTCTATGGCTACACCTTC.

This clonotype was observed at least ten times. This rearrangement joins TRBV10-3 to TRBJ2-1; 8 bases agree with TRBD2. After removal of 5 bases from V and 0 bases from J, the junction contained 6 bases not matched to a gene. CDR1 is ENHRY, CDR2 SYGVKD, per germline. The CDR3 covers 16 residues. DNA of the CDR3: TGTGCCATCAGTATGACTGCGGGGGGCTCCTACAATGAGCAGTTCTTC. Translation gives CAISMTAGGSYNEQFF.

This clonotype has a count of ten or more. The chain carries TRBV7-3 and TRBJ2-4; 8 bases fit TRBD2. CDR1 and CDR2 (germline): SGHTA, FQGTGA. The V segment lost 4 bases and the J segment 8 bases; nucleotides outside the gene matches: 13. The CDR3 loop spans 16 amino acids. CDR3 sequence reads: CASSSRGGGRRDIQYF. The CDR3 DNA follows: TGTGCCAGCAGCTCCCGGGGCGGGGGGAGGAGGGACATTCAGTACTTC.

This clonotype was detected many times. The chain uses TRBV6-5 and TRBJ1-6; possibly TRBD1 for D (5 bases). Germline V gene sequence: CDR1 MNHEY, CDR2 SVGAGI. The CDR3 is made up of 14 amino acids. V lost 3 bases and J lost 6, with 9 bases in between. CDR3 residues: CASSYRGPNSPLHF. The DNA of the CDR3 is TGTGCCAGCAGTTATAGGGGCCCTAATTCACCCCTCCACTTT.

Notes on this clonotype: This clone may be a read error of a much larger clone one base away. This chain connects TRBV5-6 to TRBJ2-4; no definite D call. This CDR3 contains 11 residues. CDR1 and CDR2 (germline): SGHDT, YYEEEE. CDR3 sequence reads: CVSSLLDIQYF. CDR3 sequence (DNA): TGTGTCAGCAGCTTGTTAGACATTCAGTACTTC.